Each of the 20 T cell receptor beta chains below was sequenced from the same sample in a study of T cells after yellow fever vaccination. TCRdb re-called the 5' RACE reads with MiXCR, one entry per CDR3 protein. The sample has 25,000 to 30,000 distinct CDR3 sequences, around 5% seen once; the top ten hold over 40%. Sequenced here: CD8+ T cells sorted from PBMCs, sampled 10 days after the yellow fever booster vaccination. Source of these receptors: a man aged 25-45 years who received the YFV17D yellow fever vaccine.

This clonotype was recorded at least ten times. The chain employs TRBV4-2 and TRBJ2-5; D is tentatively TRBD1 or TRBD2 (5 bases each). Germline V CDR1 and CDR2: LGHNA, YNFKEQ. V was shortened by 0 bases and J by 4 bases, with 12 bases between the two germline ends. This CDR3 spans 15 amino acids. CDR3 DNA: TGTGCCAGCAGCCAAGAGGGGCTAGCCGGAGAGACCCAGTACTTC. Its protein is CASSQEGLAGETQYF.

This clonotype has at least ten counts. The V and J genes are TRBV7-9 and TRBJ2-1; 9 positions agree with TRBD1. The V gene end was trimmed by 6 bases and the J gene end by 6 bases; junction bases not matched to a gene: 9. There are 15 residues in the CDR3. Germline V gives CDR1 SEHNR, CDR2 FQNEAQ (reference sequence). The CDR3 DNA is TGTGCCAGCAGTTTCCCGGGACAGGGCCGCAATGAGCAGTTCTTC. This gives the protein CASSFPGQGRNEQFF.

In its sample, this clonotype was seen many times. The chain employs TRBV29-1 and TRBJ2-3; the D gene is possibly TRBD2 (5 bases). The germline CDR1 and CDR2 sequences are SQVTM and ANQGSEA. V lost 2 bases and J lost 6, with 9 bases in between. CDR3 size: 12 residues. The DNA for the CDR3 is TGCAGCGTTGAAAGGGAGAAGGATACGCAGTATTTT. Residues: CSVEREKDTQYF.

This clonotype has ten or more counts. The DNA for the CDR3 is TGCGCCAGCAGTGCGTCGCTAGCGGGAGTCAATGAGCAGTTCTTC. This gives the protein CASSASLAGVNEQFF. V is TRBV10-2 and J is TRBJ2-1; TRBD2 matches at 10 bases. Germline-derived CDR1 and CDR2 are WSHSY and SAAADI. The CDR3 runs to 15 residues. V lost 4 bases, J lost 6 bases, and 6 bases stayed unmatched.

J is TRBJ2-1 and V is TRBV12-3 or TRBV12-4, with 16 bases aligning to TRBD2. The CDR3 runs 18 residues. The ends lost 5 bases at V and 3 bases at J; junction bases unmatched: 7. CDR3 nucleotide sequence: TGTGCCAGCAGTCAGGGACTAGCGGGAGGGAAGTACTACAATGAGCAGTTCTTC. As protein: CASSQGLAGGKYYNEQFF.

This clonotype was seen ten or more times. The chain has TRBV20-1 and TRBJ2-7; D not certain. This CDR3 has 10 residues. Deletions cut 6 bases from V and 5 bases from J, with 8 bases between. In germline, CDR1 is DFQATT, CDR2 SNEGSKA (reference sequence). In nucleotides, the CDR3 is TGCAGTGCCCTTGATAACGAGCAGTACTTC. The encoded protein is CSALDNEQYF.

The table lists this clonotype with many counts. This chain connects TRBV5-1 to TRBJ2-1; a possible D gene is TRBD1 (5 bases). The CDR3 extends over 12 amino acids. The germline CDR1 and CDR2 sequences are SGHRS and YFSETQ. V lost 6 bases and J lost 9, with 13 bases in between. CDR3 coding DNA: TGCGCCAGCATGCTAGGGGCCGGTGAGCAGTTCTTC. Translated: CASMLGAGEQFF.

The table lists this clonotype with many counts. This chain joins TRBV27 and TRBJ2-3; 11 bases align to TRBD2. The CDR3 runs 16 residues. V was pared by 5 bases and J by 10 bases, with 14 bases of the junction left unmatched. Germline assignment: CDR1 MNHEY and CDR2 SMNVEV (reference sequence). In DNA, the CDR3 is TGTGCCAGCAGTGTGTTTAGCGGGGGGGGGCTAGTGGCGCAGTATTTT. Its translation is CASSVFSGGGLVAQYF.

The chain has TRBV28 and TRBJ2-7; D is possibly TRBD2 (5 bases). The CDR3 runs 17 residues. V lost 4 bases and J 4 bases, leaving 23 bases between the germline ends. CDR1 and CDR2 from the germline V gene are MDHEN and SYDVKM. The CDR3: CASSSSLTDSPYYEQYF. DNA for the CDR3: TGTGCCAGCAGTTCCTCCCTGACGGACTCCCCTTATTACGAGCAGTACTTC.

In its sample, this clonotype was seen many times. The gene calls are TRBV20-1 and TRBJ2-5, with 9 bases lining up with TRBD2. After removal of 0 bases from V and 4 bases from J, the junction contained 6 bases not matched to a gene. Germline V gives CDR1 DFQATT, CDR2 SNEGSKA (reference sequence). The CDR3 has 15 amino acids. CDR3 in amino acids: CSARDLAGVGETQYF. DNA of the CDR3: TGCAGTGCTAGAGACTTAGCGGGAGTGGGAGAGACCCAGTACTTC.

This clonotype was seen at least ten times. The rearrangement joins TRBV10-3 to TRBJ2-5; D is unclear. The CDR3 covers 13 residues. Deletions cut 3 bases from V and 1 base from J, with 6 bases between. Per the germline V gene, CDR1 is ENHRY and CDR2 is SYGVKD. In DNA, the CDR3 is TGTGCCATCAGTGAACGGGTCCAAGAGACCCAGTACTTC. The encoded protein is CAISERVQETQYF.

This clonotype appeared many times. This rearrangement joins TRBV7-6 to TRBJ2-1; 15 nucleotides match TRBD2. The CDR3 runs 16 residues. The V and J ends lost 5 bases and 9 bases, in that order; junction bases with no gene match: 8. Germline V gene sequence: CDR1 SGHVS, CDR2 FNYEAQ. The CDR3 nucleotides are TGTGCCAGCAGCCCCGGACTAGCGGGAGGGCCAAGTGAGCAGTTCTTC. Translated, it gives CASSPGLAGGPSEQFF. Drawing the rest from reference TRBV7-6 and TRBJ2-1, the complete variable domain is GAGVSQSPRYKVTKRGQDVALRCDPISGHVSLYWYRQALGQGPEFLTYFNYEAQQDKSGLPNDRFSAERPEGSISTLTIQRTEQRDSAMYRCASSPGLAGGPSEQFFGPGTRLTVL.

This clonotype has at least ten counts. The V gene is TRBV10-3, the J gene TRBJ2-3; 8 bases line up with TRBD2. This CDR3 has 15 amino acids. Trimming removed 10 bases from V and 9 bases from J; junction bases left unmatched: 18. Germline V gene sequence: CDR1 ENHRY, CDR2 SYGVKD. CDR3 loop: CATGGAGLAYTTQYF. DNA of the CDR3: TGTGCCACCGGGGGGGCCGGGCTAGCTTATACCACGCAGTATTTT.

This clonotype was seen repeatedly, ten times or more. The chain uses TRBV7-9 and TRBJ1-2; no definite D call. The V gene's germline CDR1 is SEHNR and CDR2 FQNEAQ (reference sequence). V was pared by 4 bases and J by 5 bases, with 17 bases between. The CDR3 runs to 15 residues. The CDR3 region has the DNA TGTGCCAGCAGCTCAACGAAGACGTTTTCTTATGGCTACACCTTC. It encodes CASSSTKTFSYGYTF. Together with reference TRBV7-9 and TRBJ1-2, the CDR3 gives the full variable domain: DTGVSQNPRHKITKRGQNVTFRCDPISEHNRLYWYRQTLGQGPEFLTYFQNEAQLEKSRLLSDRFSAERPKGSFSTLEIQRTEQGDSAMYLCASSSTKTFSYGYTFGSGTRLTVV.

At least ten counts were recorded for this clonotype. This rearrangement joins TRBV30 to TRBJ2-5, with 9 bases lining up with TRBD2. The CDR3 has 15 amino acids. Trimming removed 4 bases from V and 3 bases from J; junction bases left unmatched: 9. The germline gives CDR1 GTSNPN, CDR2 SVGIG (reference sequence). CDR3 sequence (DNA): TGTGCCTGGAACCCAGGACTAGCGCCCAAAGAGACCCAGTACTTC. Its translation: CAWNPGLAPKETQYF.

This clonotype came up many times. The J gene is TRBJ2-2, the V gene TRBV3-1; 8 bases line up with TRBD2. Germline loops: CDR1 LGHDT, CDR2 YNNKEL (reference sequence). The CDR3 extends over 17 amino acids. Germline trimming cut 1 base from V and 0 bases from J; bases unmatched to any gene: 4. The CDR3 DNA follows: TGTGCCAGCAGCCAAGGGGCTAGCGGGCCGAACACCGGGGAGCTGTTTTTT. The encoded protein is CASSQGASGPNTGELFF.

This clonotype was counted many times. The CDR3 sequence is CASLPLAGGTPGTGELFF. The CDR3 DNA reads TGTGCCAGCCTCCCTCTAGCCGGGGGAACCCCGGGGACCGGGGAGCTGTTTTTT. The chain has TRBV6-5 and TRBJ2-2; a possible D gene is TRBD2 (6 bases). Germline CDR1 MNHEY, CDR2 SVGAGI. This CDR3 has 18 residues. V was pared by 8 bases and J by 5 bases, with 27 bases between.

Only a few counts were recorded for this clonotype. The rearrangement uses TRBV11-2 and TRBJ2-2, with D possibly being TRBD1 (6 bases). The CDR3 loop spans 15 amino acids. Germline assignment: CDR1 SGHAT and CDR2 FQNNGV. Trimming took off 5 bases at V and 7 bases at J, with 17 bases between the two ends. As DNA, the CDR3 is TGTGCCAGCAGCCCCGAACACAGGGTGGACGGGGAGCTGTTTTTT. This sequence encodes CASSPEHRVDGELFF. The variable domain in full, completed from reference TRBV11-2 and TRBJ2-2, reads EAGVAQSPRYKIIEKRQSVAFWCNPISGHATLYWYQQILGQGPKLLIQFQNNGVVDDSQLPKDRFSAERLKGVDSTLKIQPAKLEDSAVYLCASSPEHRVDGELFFGEGSRLTVL.

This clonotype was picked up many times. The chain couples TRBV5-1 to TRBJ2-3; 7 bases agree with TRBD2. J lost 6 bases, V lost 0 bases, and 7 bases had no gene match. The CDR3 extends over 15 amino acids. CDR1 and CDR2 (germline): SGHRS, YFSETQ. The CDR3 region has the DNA TGCGCCAGCAGCTTGGTCGGCGGGAGCTCGGATACGCAGTATTTT. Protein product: CASSLVGGSSDTQYF. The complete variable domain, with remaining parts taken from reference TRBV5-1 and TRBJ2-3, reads KAGVTQTPRYLIKTRGQQVTLSCSPISGHRSVSWYQQTPGQGLQFLFEYFSETQRNKGNFPGRFSGRQFSNSRSEMNVSTLELGDSALYLCASSLVGGSSDTQYFGPGTRLTVL.

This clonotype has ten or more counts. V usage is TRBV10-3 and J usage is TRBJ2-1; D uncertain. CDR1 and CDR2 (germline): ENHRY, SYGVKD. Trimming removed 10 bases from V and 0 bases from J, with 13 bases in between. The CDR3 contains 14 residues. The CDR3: CATTPESSYNEQFF. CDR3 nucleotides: TGTGCCACCACTCCTGAGAGCTCCTACAATGAGCAGTTCTTC.